This TCR beta chain stems from a study of CD8 T cells in ankylosing spondylitis. Study-wide results and limits: Existing reports had already noted some motif variants in reactive arthritis synovial fluid and blood.

This clonotype was picked up many times. Its specificity is unknown. The CDR3 sequence is 13 residues long. In germline, CDR1 is ENHRY, CDR2 SYGVKD. Trimming removed 4 bases at V and 4 bases at J, with 10 bases between. MiXCR was run by TCRdb on the 5' RACE reads, yielding one entry per CDR3 protein. The sample shows some 15,000 distinct CDR3 sequences, 8.2% of them seen only once. This chain links TRBV10-3 with TRBJ1-1; D not resolved. Material for sequencing was blood. The receptor was isolated from a male donor with ankylosing spondylitis or in good health (not recorded which). The DNA of the CDR3 is TGTGCCATCAGTGGGGTCGAGTTCACTGAAGCTTTCTTT. As protein: CAISGVEFTEAFF.